This TCR beta chain appears in the sequencing data of a study of blood T cell repertoires in COVID-19. About the research overall: COVID-19 samples, acute and convalescent, were from the United States, Italy and Spain. PBMCs, B-cell-depleted T cells, or T cells were the source of the cDNA or gDNA that made up the material.

Authors' data handling: Quantification of nucleated cells was approximated via reference gene primer amplification. Sequencing used immunoSEQ multiplex PCR; TCRdb keeps in-frame clones, though not all of them. That table gives V, J and clone size, and the DNA gave D and trimming. The sample shows about 110,000 clones, approximately 86% of them seen only once. The V segment lost 4 bases and the J segment 8 bases; nucleotides outside the gene matches: 1. Germline V lookup: CDR1 MNHEY, CDR2 SVGAGI. The CDR3 totals 11 residues. The sequence derives from a middle-aged man with acute or convalescent COVID-19. The material sequenced was peripheral blood. The chain joins TRBV6-5 to TRBJ1-2; 7 bases map to TRBD1. The CDR3 is CASSSGGGYTF. The CDR3 DNA reads TGTGCCAGCAGTTCAGGGGGAGGCTACACCTTC.